The clone carrying this TCR beta chain has a handful of counts. The antigen is unknown. Germline V gene data show CDR1 as SGHKS and CDR2 as YYEKEE (reference sequence). V was trimmed by 9 bases and J by 4 bases, leaving 10 bases between them. The CDR3 has 11 residues. This sample is part of a study of T cells after yellow fever vaccination. Findings of the study overall: Shared CD4/CD8 clonotypes were a small share, likely from convergent recombination. Reappearance after the booster was seen for most primary-vaccination clones, at approximately 97% CD4 and roughly 90% CD8.

MiXCR was run by TCRdb on the 5' RACE reads, yielding one entry per CDR3 protein. The table records over 250,000 distinct CDR3 sequences, 4.1% of them present only once. The sample consisted of PBMCs, taken 5 days after the yellow fever booster vaccination. V is TRBV5-5 and J is TRBJ1-1; D uncertain. The sequence was collected from a man aged 18 to 35 who received the YFV17D yellow fever vaccine. In DNA form, the CDR3 reads TGTGCCACCGGGGTGGGCACTGAAGCTTTCTTT. Residues: CATGVGTEAFF.